This T cell receptor beta chain was documented in a study of beta chain features in type 1 diabetes. Study-level points and caveats: Compared to healthy donors, patients appeared to have naive, central memory and Treg TCRB repertoires that were more alike.

The entirety of the isolated RNA underwent reverse transcription, so expressed TCRB transcripts were sequenced. Assay: immunoSEQ multiplex PCR; the TCRdb copy retains only in-frame clones and omits some. In the table there are 350,000 to 450,000 clones, roughly 13% of which are singletons. In its sample, this clone was seen a few times. The antigen is not known. Germline loops: CDR1 SGHAT, CDR2 FQDESV (reference sequence). The junction had 6 bases not matched to a gene; V was cut back by 6 bases and J by 4 bases. The CDR3 extends over 17 amino acids. The sequenced sample was naive CD4+ T cells from blood. V is TRBV11-1 and J is TRBJ2-6; 13 nucleotides agree with TRBD2. The TCR comes from a young man in good health. The CDR3 DNA follows: TGTGCCAGCAGACTAGCGGGAGGGCCATTGGGGGCCAACGTCCTGACTTTC. It specifies CASRLAGGPLGANVLTF.